This T cell receptor (beta chain) comes out of a study of beta chain features in type 1 diabetes. Findings and caveats of the study: cDNA-based reads could over-represent cells with high TCR expression. Junctions at VDJ sites from type 1 diabetes patients had fewer insertions and more deletions. Type 1 diabetes patients had TCRB CDR3s that were shorter (moderately but significantly so) in all four CD4+ subsets.

A single heparinised blood sample, averaging around 120 mL, was obtained per donor. The authors sorted CD4+ naive, central memory, regulatory and stem cell-like memory cells via CD45RO/CCR7/CD25/CD127/CD95/CD27. Trimming left V 1 base short and J 2 bases short, with 9 bases between. This CDR3 has 15 amino acids. Germline CDR1 is LNHNV and CDR2 is YYDKDF (reference sequence). Note on this clone: Its antigen is unidentified.

TCRB transcripts that were expressed got sequenced, as all of the isolated RNA had been reverse transcribed. Libraries were prepared by immunoSEQ multiplex PCR; TCRdb keeps only in-frame clonotypes and omits some of them. This table holds some 640,000 clones, more than 13% found once. This TCR came from a man younger than 35 with type 1 diabetes. The sequencing sample was made of naive CD4+ T cells from blood. The rearrangement uses TRBV15 and TRBJ2-1; D may be TRBD2 (6 bases). The chain's CDR3 is CATSRGGGTYNEQFF. Here the CDR3 DNA reads TGTGCCACCAGCAGAGGTGGAGGGACCTACAATGAGCAGTTCTTC.